This TCR beta chain is drawn from a study of T cell responses to AZD1222 COVID-19 vaccine. Generated by immunoSEQ multiplex PCR, the TCRdb table keeps only in-frame clones and is missing some. The table has about 160,000 clones, about nine tenths seen once. The germline V gene encodes CDR1 SGHRS and CDR2 YFSETQ. The CDR3 spans 14 residues. V gave up 4 bases and J gave up 5 bases, with 14 bases separating them. As to this clone: What it binds is not known.

Study observations and caveats: Donor demographics were predominantly white British with a female majority; clonal diversity may be underestimated.

The sequencing here drew on peripheral blood, taken on day 0 of AZD1222 vaccination. The rearrangement uses TRBV5-1 and TRBJ2-3; a weak D match, TRBD2 (5 bases). The source of this sequence is an adult in good health. As DNA, the CDR3 is TGCGCCAGCAGCCCGGAGGTATTAATAGATACGCAGTATTTT. Its translation: CASSPEVLIDTQYF. Together with reference TRBV5-1 and TRBJ2-3, the CDR3 gives the full variable domain: KAGVTQTPRYLIKTRGQQVTLSCSPISGHRSVSWYQQTPGQGLQFLFEYFSETQRNKGNFPGRFSGRQFSNSRSEMNVSTLELGDSALYLCASSPEVLIDTQYFGPGTRLTVL.